These 5 T cell receptor beta chains were sequenced from one sample in a study of CD8 T cells in ankylosing spondylitis. TCRdb ran MiXCR on the 5' RACE reads and lists one entry per CDR3 protein. This sample yields roughly 400,000 distinct CDR3 sequences, of which around 24% are seen a single time; about 15% belongs to the top ten. These receptors are not linked to any known antigen. Study results and caveats: What seemed typical of ankylosing spondylitis blood was a TCR beta motif built from roughly eight highly homologous variants.

What was sequenced was blood, either unsorted or a sorted T cell fraction (not recorded which). All receptors derive from a male donor with ankylosing spondylitis.

In this sample, this clonotype turned up a few times. The chain joins TRBV5-1 to TRBJ2-1, with no clear D. Germline V gene lookup returns CDR1 SGHRS and CDR2 YFSETQ. The CDR3 is made up of 12 amino acids. Trimming cost V 4 bases and J 9 bases, with 11 bases left between them. The CDR3 here is CASSHPGSEQFF. The CDR3 DNA reads TGCGCCAGCAGCCACCCGGGTAGTGAGCAGTTCTTC.

This clonotype was detected ten times or more. The chain couples TRBV20-1 to TRBJ1-5, with D tentatively TRBD1 (6 bases). The CDR3 has 13 amino acids. V dropped 2 bases and J dropped 6 bases, with 11 bases sitting between them. Germline values: CDR1 DFQATT, CDR2 SNEGSKA (reference sequence). The chain's CDR3 is CSARRQVGQPQHF. The CDR3 DNA reads TGCAGTGCTAGAAGACAGGTCGGTCAGCCCCAGCATTTT.

This rearrangement joins TRBV6-5 to TRBJ2-3; the D gene is possibly TRBD2 (7 bases). This CDR3 has 14 amino acids. Germline CDR1 and CDR2: MNHEY and SVGAGI. V gave up 2 bases and J gave up 6 bases, with 12 bases separating them. CDR3 protein: CASSYNGGPDTQYF. The CDR3 nucleotides read TGTGCCAGCAGTTACAACGGGGGGCCTGATACGCAGTATTTT.

This clonotype was seen a handful of times. The chain links TRBV28 to TRBJ1-1; tentative D call: TRBD1 (6 bases). The V gene lost 3 bases and the J gene lost 0 bases, with 14 bases spanning the gap. The CDR3 has 16 amino acids. Germline V gene lookup returns CDR1 MDHEN and CDR2 SYDVKM. CDR3 amino acids: CASSFGGGEVNTEAFF. The CDR3, as DNA: TGTGCCAGCAGTTTTGGGGGGGGCGAGGTGAACACTGAAGCTTTCTTT.

The genes are TRBV4-2 and TRBJ1-6, with D unresolved. Trimming stripped 0 bases from V and 0 bases from J, with 6 bases between. The CDR3 loop spans 16 amino acids. The germline gives CDR1 LGHNA, CDR2 YNFKEQ. In DNA, the CDR3 is TGTGCCAGCAGCCAAGATCGGCTCTCCTATAATTCACCCCTCCACTTT. It specifies CASSQDRLSYNSPLHF.